Below, one T cell receptor beta chain is given with its context. Antigen unknown. A read error is possible here, since a much larger clone lies one base away. Different DNA sequences within this sample yield the same CDR3. The assay was immunoSEQ multiplex PCR, and TCRdb's table has in-frame clones only and misses some. The table lists about 95,000 clones, roughly 87% of them singletons. Time point here: pretreatment peripheral blood. This sample is part of a study of PD-L1 blockade in urothelial cancer. Study at large: Bladder-origin urothelial cancer in males described about 90% of the roughly 30 patients. Blood was evaluated 3 weeks (second dose) and 6 weeks after therapy began. Study-wide results and caveats: For durable-benefit patients, tumor-associated blood clones expanded more at 3 weeks.

Germline CDR1 is MDHEN and CDR2 is SYDVKM. This CDR3 is built from 15 residues. J gave up 7 bases and V 3 bases, and 4 bases lay outside the gene matches. The clonotype originates from a man in his 60s with urothelial cancer. V usage is TRBV28 and J usage is TRBJ1-6; the match to TRBD1 covers 9 bases. The sequencing here drew on PBMCs, taken around atezolizumab (anti-PD-L1) treatment. CDR3 bases: TGTGCCAGCAGTTTGGGACAGGGTGGCAATTCACCCCTCCACTTT. Amino acids: CASSLGQGGNSPLHF.